This entry describes one T cell receptor beta chain. What it binds is unknown. This sample is part of a study of early T cells in non-severe SARS-CoV-2 infection. TCRdb re-analysed the 5' RACE reads in MiXCR, keeping a single row per CDR3 protein. The sample includes around 25,000 distinct CDR3 sequences, about 4% seen only once; the top ten take about 4.4%. Study-wide results and limits: Sequences matched to VDJdb favored anti-spike CD8 responses, while private and CD4 specificities were missed.

The CDR3 runs to 13 residues. Germline CDR1 is MNHEY and CDR2 is SVGEGT. V shed 4 bases and J shed 3 bases, with 7 bases lying between them. The chain has TRBV6-2 or TRBV6-3 and TRBJ2-4; no reliable D call. Sequencing used whole blood. The receptor's source is an adult who was a healthcare worker with PCR-confirmed SARS-CoV-2 infection or an uninfected control (not recorded which). CDR3 sequence: CASSSSDKNIQYF. For the CDR3, the DNA is TGTGCCAGCAGTTCCTCAGACAAAAACATTCAGTACTTC.